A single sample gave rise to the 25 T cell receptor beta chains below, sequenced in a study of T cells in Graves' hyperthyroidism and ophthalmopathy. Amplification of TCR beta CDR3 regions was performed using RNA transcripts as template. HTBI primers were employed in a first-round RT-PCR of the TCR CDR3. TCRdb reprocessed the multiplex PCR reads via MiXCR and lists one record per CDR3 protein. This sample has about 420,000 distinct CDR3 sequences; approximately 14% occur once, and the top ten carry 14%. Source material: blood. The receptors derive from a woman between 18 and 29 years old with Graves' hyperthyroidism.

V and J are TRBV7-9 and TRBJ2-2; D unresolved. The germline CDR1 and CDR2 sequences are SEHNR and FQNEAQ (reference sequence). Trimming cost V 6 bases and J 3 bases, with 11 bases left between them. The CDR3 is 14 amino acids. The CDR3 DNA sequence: TGTGCCAGCAGGATCCGTGGGGACACCGGGGAGCTGTTTTTT. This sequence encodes CASRIRGDTGELFF.

The CDR3 protein is CSASTAGGRNSPLHF. The DNA for the CDR3 is TGCAGTGCTAGCACGGCAGGGGGCCGTAATTCACCCCTCCACTTT. V is TRBV20-1 and J is TRBJ1-6; TRBD1 matches at 8 bases. V shed 3 bases and J 6 bases; nucleotides not matched to a gene: 7. Per the germline V gene, CDR1 is DFQATT and CDR2 is SNEGSKA (reference sequence). There are 15 residues in the CDR3.

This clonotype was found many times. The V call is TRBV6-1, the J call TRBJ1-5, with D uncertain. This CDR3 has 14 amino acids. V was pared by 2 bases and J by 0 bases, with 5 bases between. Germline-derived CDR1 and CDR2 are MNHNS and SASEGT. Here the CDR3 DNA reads TGTGCCAGCAGTGAACGATATAGCAATCAGCCCCAGCATTTT. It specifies CASSERYSNQPQHF.

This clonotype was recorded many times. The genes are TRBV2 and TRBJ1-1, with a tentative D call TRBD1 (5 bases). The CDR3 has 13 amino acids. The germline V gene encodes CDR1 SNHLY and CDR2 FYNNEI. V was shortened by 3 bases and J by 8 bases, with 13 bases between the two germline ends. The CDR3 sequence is CASSDTGGAEAFF. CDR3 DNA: TGTGCCAGCAGTGATACCGGAGGGGCCGAAGCTTTCTTT.

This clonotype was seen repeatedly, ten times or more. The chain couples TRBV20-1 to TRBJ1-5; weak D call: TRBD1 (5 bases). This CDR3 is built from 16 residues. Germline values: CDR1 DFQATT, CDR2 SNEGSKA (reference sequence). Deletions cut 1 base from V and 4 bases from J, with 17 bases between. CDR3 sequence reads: CSARGGVAGPNQPQHF. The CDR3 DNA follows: TGCAGTGCTAGAGGGGGCGTGGCAGGCCCTAATCAGCCCCAGCATTTT.

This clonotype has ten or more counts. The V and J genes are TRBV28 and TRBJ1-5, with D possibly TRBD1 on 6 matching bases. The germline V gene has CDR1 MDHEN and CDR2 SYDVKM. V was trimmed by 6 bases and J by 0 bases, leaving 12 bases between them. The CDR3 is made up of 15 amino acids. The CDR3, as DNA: TGTGCCAGCAGGGAACAGGGTAATAGCAATCAGCCCCAGCATTTT. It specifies CASREQGNSNQPQHF.

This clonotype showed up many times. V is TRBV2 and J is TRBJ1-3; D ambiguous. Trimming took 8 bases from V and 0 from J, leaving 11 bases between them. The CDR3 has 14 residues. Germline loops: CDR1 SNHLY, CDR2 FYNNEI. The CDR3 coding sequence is TGTGCCAGCGGGAGACTGATCTCTGGAAACACCATATATTTT. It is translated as CASGRLISGNTIYF.

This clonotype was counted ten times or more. CDR3 region: CASSLEGRGATDTQYF. The CDR3 coding sequence is TGTGCCAGCAGCTTAGAAGGGCGGGGGGCTACAGATACGCAGTATTTT. This sequence joins TRBV7-2 and TRBJ2-3, with TRBD2 identical over 8 bases. V lost 1 base, J lost 3 bases, and 6 bases stayed unmatched. The CDR3 runs to 16 residues. Germline V gene lookup returns CDR1 SGHTA and CDR2 FQGNSA.

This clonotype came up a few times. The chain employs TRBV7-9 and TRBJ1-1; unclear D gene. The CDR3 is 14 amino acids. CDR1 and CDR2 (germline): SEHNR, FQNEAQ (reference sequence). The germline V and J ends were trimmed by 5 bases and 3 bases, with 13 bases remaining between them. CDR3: CASSPTDSYTEAFF. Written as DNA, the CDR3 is TGTGCCAGCAGCCCTACCGACTCGTACACTGAAGCTTTCTTT.

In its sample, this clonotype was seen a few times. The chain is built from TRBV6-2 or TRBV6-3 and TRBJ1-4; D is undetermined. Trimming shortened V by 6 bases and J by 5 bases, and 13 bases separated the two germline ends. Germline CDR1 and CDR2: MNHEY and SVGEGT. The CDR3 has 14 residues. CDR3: CASSPRGYNEKLFF. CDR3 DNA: TGTGCCAGCAGCCCCCGGGGTTACAATGAAAAACTGTTTTTT.

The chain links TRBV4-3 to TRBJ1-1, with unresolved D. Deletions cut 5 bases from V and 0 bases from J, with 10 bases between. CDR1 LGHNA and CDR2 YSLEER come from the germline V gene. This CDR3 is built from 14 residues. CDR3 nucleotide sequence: TGCGCCAGCAGCGAGTCCGCGGTGAACACTGAAGCTTTCTTT. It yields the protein CASSESAVNTEAFF.

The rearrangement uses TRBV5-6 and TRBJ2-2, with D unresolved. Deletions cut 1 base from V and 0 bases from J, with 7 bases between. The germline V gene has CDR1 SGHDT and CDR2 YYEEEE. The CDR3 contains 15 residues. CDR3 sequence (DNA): TGTGCCAGCAGCTTGTGGAGCGCGAACACCGGGGAGCTGTTTTTT. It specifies CASSLWSANTGELFF.

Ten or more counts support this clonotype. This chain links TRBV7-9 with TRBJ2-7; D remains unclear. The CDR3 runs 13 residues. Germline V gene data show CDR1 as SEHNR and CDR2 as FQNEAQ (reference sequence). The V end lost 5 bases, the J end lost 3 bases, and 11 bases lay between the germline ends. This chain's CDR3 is CASSVTNSYEQYF. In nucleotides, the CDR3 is TGTGCCAGCAGCGTGACAAACAGCTACGAGCAGTACTTC.

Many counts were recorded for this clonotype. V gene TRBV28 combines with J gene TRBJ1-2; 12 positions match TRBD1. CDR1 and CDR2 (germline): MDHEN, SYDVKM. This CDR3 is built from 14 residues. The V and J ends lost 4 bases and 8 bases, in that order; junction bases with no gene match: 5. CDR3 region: CASSSAGTGGGYTF. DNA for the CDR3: TGTGCCAGCAGTTCCGCCGGGACAGGGGGCGGCTACACCTTC.

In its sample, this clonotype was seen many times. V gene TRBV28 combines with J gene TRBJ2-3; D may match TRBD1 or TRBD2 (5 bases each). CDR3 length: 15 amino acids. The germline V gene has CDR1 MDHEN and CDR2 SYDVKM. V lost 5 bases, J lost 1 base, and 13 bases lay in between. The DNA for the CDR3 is TGTGCCAGCAGTATCCGGGACGGACGCACAGATACGCAGTATTTT. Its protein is CASSIRDGRTDTQYF.

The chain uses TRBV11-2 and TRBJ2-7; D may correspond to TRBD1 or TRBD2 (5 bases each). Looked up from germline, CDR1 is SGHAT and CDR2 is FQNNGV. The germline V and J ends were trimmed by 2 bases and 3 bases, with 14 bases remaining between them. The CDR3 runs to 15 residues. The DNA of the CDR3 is TGTGCCAGCAGCTTAATTGGGACGGGCAACTACGAGCAGTACTTC. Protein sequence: CASSLIGTGNYEQYF.

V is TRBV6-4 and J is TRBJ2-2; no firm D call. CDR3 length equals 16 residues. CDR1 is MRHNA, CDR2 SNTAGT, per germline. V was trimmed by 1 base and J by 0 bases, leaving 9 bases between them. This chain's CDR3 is CASSDYRTTNTGELFF. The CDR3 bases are TGTGCCAGCAGTGACTATAGGACGACGAACACCGGGGAGCTGTTTTTT.

The CDR3 loop is CASRPRTGSGYTF. The CDR3 nucleotides read TGTGCCAGCAGGCCTCGGACAGGGAGTGGCTACACCTTC. The J gene is TRBJ1-2, the V gene TRBV12-3 or TRBV12-4; TRBD1 matches at 8 bases. V lost 6 bases to trimming and J lost 7 bases; unmatched junction nucleotides: 7. The CDR3 consists of 13 residues.

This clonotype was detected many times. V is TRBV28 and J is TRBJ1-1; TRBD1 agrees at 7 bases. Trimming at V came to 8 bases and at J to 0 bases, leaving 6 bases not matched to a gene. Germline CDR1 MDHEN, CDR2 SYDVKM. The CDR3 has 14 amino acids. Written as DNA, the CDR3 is TGTGCCAGCCACAGACAGGGATTGAACACTGAAGCTTTCTTT. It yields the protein CASHRQGLNTEAFF. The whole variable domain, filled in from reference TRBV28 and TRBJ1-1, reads DVKVTQSSRYLVKRTGEKVFLECVQDMDHENMFWYRQDPGLGLRLIYFSYDVKMKEKGDIPEGYSVSREKKERFSLILESASTNQTSMYLCASHRQGLNTEAFFGQGTRLTVV.

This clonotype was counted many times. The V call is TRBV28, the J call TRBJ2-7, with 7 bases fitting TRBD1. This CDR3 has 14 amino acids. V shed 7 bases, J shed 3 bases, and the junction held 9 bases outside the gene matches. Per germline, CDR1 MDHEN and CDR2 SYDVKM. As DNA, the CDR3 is TGTGCCAGCAAGGGGGCAGACCTCATCTACGAGCAGTACTTC. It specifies CASKGADLIYEQYF.

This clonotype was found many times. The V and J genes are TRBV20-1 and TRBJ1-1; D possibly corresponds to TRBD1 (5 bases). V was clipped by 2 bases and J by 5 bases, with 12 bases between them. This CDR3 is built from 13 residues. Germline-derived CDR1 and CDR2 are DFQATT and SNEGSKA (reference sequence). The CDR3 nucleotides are TGCAGTGCTAGACCCCAGGGAATAACTGAAGCTTTCTTT. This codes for CSARPQGITEAFF.

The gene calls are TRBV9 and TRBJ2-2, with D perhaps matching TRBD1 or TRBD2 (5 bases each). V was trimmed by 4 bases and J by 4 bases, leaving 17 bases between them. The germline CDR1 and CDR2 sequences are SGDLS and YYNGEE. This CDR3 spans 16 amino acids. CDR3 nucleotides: TGTGCCAGCAGCCGGACGGGGACGCTGGGCACCGGGGAGCTGTTTTTT. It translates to CASSRTGTLGTGELFF. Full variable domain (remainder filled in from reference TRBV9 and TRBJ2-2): DSGVTQTPKHLITATGQRVTLRCSPRSGDLSVYWYQQSLDQGLQFLIQYYNGEERAKGNILERFSAQQFPDLHSELNLSSLELGDSALYFCASSRTGTLGTGELFFGEGSRLTVL.

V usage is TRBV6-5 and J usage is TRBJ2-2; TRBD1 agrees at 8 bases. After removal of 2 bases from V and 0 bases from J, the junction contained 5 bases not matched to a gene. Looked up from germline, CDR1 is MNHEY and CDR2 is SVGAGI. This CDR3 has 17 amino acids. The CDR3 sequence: CASSYPMDRANTGELFF. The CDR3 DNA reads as TGTGCCAGCAGTTACCCGATGGACAGGGCGAACACCGGGGAGCTGTTTTTT.

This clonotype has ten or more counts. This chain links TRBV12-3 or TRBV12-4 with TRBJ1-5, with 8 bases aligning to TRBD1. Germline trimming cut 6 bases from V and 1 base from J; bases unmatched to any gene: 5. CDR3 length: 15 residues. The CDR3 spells CASSQGTGSNQPQHF. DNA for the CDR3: TGTGCCAGCAGCCAAGGGACAGGCAGCAATCAGCCCCAGCATTTT.

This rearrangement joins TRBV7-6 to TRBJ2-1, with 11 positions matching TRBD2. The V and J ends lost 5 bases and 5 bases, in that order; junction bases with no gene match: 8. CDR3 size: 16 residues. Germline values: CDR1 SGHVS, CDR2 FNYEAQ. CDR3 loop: CASSLYSGRADNEQFF. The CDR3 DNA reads TGTGCCAGCAGCCTTTATAGCGGGAGGGCCGACAATGAGCAGTTCTTC.